What follows are 31 T cell receptor beta chains derived from one specimen sequenced in a study of breast tumors, draining lymph nodes, adjacent tissues. The lymph nodes were axillary draining lymph nodes from breast cancer patients. TCRdb re-called the multiplex PCR reads with MiXCR, one entry per CDR3 protein. Of some 110,000 distinct CDR3 sequences detected, 30% appear once; the ten largest clones hold around 6%. Sequenced sample: axillary lymph node tissue. The source of these receptors is a female donor with breast cancer. Some clones in this sample may be carry-over from other donors' samples.

Many counts were recorded for this clonotype. The CDR3 DNA reads as TGTGCCAGCAGCTATCGACAGATCCAAGAGACCCAGTACTTC. This codes for CASSYRQIQETQYF. The rearrangement uses TRBV7-9 and TRBJ2-5, with D perhaps matching TRBD1 (5 bases). This CDR3 region has 14 residues. Germline V lookup: CDR1 SEHNR, CDR2 FQNEAQ (reference sequence). The germline V and J ends were trimmed by 4 bases and 1 base, with 10 bases remaining between them.

Ten or more counts support this clonotype. The rearrangement joins TRBV19 to TRBJ2-1; 12 bases are a match to TRBD2. Germline trimming cut 1 base from V and 8 bases from J; bases unmatched to any gene: 3. Looked up from germline, CDR1 is LNHDA and CDR2 is SQIVND (reference sequence). The CDR3 runs 15 residues. CDR3 amino acids: CASSIGLAGGHEQFF. The CDR3 nucleotides read TGTGCCAGTAGTATAGGGCTAGCGGGGGGGCATGAGCAGTTCTTC.

Worth noting for this clonotype: A much bigger clone sits one base away, suggesting this may be a read error. The J gene is TRBJ2-7, the V gene TRBV12-5, with D possibly being TRBD1 (6 bases). Germline V gene data show CDR1 as LGHNT and CDR2 as FRNRAP. This CDR3 spans 15 amino acids. The ends were cut back, 3 bases at V and 10 bases at J, with 22 bases in the middle. As DNA, the CDR3 is TGTGCTAGTGGTTTCTCCCCAGGGACACGATCGGATCAGTACTTC. Translated: CASGFSPGTRSDQYF.

This clonotype was seen many times. The chain links TRBV12-3 or TRBV12-4 to TRBJ2-1; weak D call: TRBD2 (5 bases). V lost 1 base, J lost 5 bases, and 12 bases lay in between. The CDR3 loop spans 15 amino acids. Written as DNA, the CDR3 is TGTGCCAGCAGTTTAGTGCTAGGAGGTCACAATGAGCAGTTCTTC. Protein product: CASSLVLGGHNEQFF.

This clonotype was detected many times. This sequence joins TRBV7-2 and TRBJ2-5; 14 nucleotides agree with TRBD2. The J segment lost 4 bases and the V segment lost 6 bases, leaving 7 bases of the junction unmatched. Germline values: CDR1 SGHTA, CDR2 FQGNSA. CDR3 length: 16 amino acids. In DNA form, the CDR3 reads TGTGCCAGCAGTTTCACCGGGACTAGCGGGGGAGAGACCCAGTACTTC. Amino acid sequence: CASSFTGTSGGETQYF.

The V and J genes are TRBV5-6 and TRBJ1-3; a possible D gene is TRBD1 (6 bases). V was pared by 2 bases and J by 7 bases, with 7 bases between. The germline V gene has CDR1 SGHDT and CDR2 YYEEEE. The CDR3 contains 12 residues. CDR3 in DNA: TGTGCCAGCAGCTTTACAGGGAACACCATATATTTT. Translation: CASSFTGNTIYF.

Details on this clonotype: This may be a read error: a much more frequent sequence differs by one nucleotide. The J gene is TRBJ2-1, the V gene TRBV19; D remains ambiguous. The V gene lost 5 bases and the J gene lost 3 bases, with 14 bases spanning the gap. CDR1 and CDR2 from the germline V gene are LNHDA and SQIVND (reference sequence). The CDR3 length is 15 residues. CDR3 bases: TGTGCCAGTAGTTCCCGGGCTGCTGGCTACAATGAGCAGTTCTTC. Residues: CASSSRAAGYNEQFF.

The chain uses TRBV9 and TRBJ2-6; D is undetermined. Looked up from germline, CDR1 is SGDLS and CDR2 is YYNGEE. The CDR3 length is 14 residues. V was clipped by 0 bases and J by 3 bases, with 4 bases between them. CDR3 loop: CASSVGVGANVLTF. The CDR3, as DNA: TGTGCCAGCAGCGTAGGGGTTGGGGCCAACGTCCTGACTTTC.

This clonotype was seen ten or more times. The V and J genes are TRBV27 and TRBJ2-7, with a weak D call TRBD1 (6 bases). The germline V gene encodes CDR1 MNHEY and CDR2 SMNVEV (reference sequence). V was shortened by 6 bases and J by 4 bases, with 19 bases between the two germline ends. CDR3 length: 15 residues. DNA of the CDR3: TGTGCCAGCAGGCCCGCGGACAGTATATCGTACGAGCAGTACTTC. It codes for CASRPADSISYEQYF.

This clonotype was counted at least ten times. CDR3: CASSESERMGELFF. The CDR3 DNA sequence: TGTGCCAGCAGTGAATCGGAACGGATGGGGGAGCTGTTTTTT. V usage is TRBV2 and J usage is TRBJ2-2; D remains unclear. The CDR3 runs 14 residues. Germline V gene data show CDR1 as SNHLY and CDR2 as FYNNEI. V lost 2 bases to trimming and J lost 8 bases, with 12 bases between them.

This clonotype was picked up many times. The chain combines TRBV20-1 with TRBJ2-7; D could derive from TRBD1 or TRBD2 (5 bases each). Germline values: CDR1 DFQATT, CDR2 SNEGSKA (reference sequence). Trimming removed 5 bases at V and 0 bases at J, with 14 bases between. This CDR3 contains 14 residues. CDR3 sequence: CSAFARDHSYEQYF. For the CDR3, the DNA is TGCAGTGCTTTTGCCCGGGACCACTCCTACGAGCAGTACTTC.

This clonotype has only a few counts. The chain has TRBV20-1 and TRBJ2-7; a possible D gene is TRBD1 (5 bases). This CDR3 spans 13 amino acids. CDR1 DFQATT and CDR2 SNEGSKA come from the germline V gene (reference sequence). The V end lost 0 bases, the J end lost 3 bases, and 9 bases lay between the germline ends. CDR3 loop: CSARDSTVYEQYF. CDR3 DNA: TGCAGTGCTAGAGATTCGACAGTCTACGAGCAGTACTTC.

This clonotype came up many times. This sequence joins TRBV9 and TRBJ2-5; 15 nucleotides agree with TRBD2. V lost 3 bases and J lost 5; bases outside the gene matches: 11. CDR1 and CDR2 from the germline V gene are SGDLS and YYNGEE. The CDR3 is 18 amino acids. The CDR3 region has the DNA TGTGCCAGCAGCGCCGAAGGACTAGCGGGGGGGTCTAGGGAGACCCAGTACTTC. Translation: CASSAEGLAGGSRETQYF.

In the case of this clonotype: One base away lies a much larger clone, so this may be a sequencing read error. The V call is TRBV6-5, the J call TRBJ1-2; 10 nucleotides agree with TRBD1. Germline V gives CDR1 MNHEY, CDR2 SVGAGI. The CDR3 has 16 amino acids. This CDR3 is CASRQRPGQGNLGYAF. CDR3 in DNA: TGTGCCAGCAGACAGAGACCGGGACAGGGGAATCTGGGCTACGCCTTC.

In this sample, this clonotype turned up many times. This chain links TRBV6-2 or TRBV6-3 with TRBJ2-1, with TRBD1 matching over 7 bases. Germline V gene sequence: CDR1 MNHEY, CDR2 SVGEGT. The CDR3 spans 16 residues. The V and J ends lost 4 bases and 5 bases, in that order; junction bases with no gene match: 11. The CDR3 coding sequence is TGTGCCAGCAGTTCCCGACGGACAGGCGGAGACAATGAGCAGTTCTTC. Amino acid sequence: CASSSRRTGGDNEQFF.

This clonotype has a count of ten or more. V and J are TRBV4-2 and TRBJ2-3; TRBD2 aligns across 11 bases. Germline-derived CDR1 and CDR2 are LGHNA and YNFKEQ. The CDR3 contains 16 residues. After removal of 1 base from V and 4 bases from J, the junction contained 4 bases not matched to a gene. For the CDR3, the DNA is TGTGCCAGCAGCCAAGGCCAACTAGCGGGAGCAGATACGCAGTATTTT. Translated: CASSQGQLAGADTQYF.

The table lists this clonotype with many counts. A much more abundant neighbour one base away suggests this may be a read error. This rearrangement joins TRBV5-1 to TRBJ1-4; 7 nucleotides match TRBD1. Looked up from germline, CDR1 is SGHRS and CDR2 is YFSETQ. V gave up 0 bases and J gave up 14 bases; unmatched junction bases: 7. The CDR3 consists of 13 residues. The CDR3 DNA follows: TGCGCCAGCAGCTTGGGACAGGGCGGAAACCTGTTTTTT. This codes for CASSLGQGGNLFF.

This clonotype has at least ten counts. A much larger clone is a single base away; this may be a read error. The V call is TRBV5-8, the J call TRBJ1-2; tentatively, D is TRBD1 (6 bases). Trimming shortened V by 0 bases and J by 7 bases, and 16 bases separated the two germline ends. Germline V gene sequence: CDR1 SGHTS, CDR2 YDEGEE. The CDR3 loop spans 15 amino acids. The CDR3: CASSLVVTLGAGYTF. The CDR3 DNA sequence: TGTGCCAGCAGCTTGGTCGTGACCCTGGGGGCTGGCTACACCTTC.

The CDR3: CSARSRGNGYTF. The DNA for the CDR3 is TGCAGTGCTAGGTCCAGGGGGAATGGCTACACCTTC. This chain joins TRBV20-1 and TRBJ1-2, with 7 bases fitting TRBD1. The CDR3 covers 12 residues. The trim removed 3 bases at V and 6 bases at J, leaving 4 bases unmatched. The germline V gene has CDR1 DFQATT and CDR2 SNEGSKA (reference sequence).

This clonotype was recorded a few times. This chain connects TRBV7-9 to TRBJ1-2, with 7 bases fitting TRBD1. V trimming: 7 bases; J trimming: 4 bases; junction bases outside the gene matches: 15. Germline CDR1 and CDR2: SEHNR and FQNEAQ (reference sequence). The length of the CDR3 is 16 residues. The CDR3 coding sequence is TGTGCCAGCATCCCCCTCACCGCCGGGACAGCCTATGGCTACACCTTC. The encoded protein is CASIPLTAGTAYGYTF.

In its sample, this clonotype was seen a few times. This rearrangement joins TRBV18 to TRBJ1-1; D unresolved. V lost 1 base, J lost 8 bases, and 14 bases lay in between. The CDR3 length is 14 residues. Germline CDR1 reads KGHSH; CDR2 reads LQKENI. DNA of the CDR3: TGTGCCAGCTCACCACAGATAATCGCACGCGAAGCTTTCTTT. This translates into CASSPQIIAREAFF. Full variable domain (remainder filled in from reference TRBV18 and TRBJ1-1): NAGVMQNPRHLVRRRGQEARLRCSPMKGHSHVYWYRQLPEEGLKFMVYLQKENIIDESGMPKERFSAEFPKEGPSILRIQQVVRGDSAAYFCASSPQIIAREAFFGQGTRLTVV.

This clonotype was counted ten times or more. The rearrangement links TRBV6-5 to TRBJ1-2; TRBD1 aligns across 7 bases. This CDR3 is built from 14 residues. The germline gives CDR1 MNHEY, CDR2 SVGAGI. The ends lost 1 base at V and 5 bases at J; junction bases unmatched: 4. DNA for the CDR3: TGTGCCAGCAGTTACTTCCCCAGGGGGTATGGCTACACCTTC. It translates to CASSYFPRGYGYTF.

This clonotype was counted ten times or more. The chain employs TRBV10-3 and TRBJ1-4; D unclear. Trimming took off 0 bases at V and 5 bases at J, with 4 bases between the two ends. Germline V gene lookup returns CDR1 ENHRY and CDR2 SYGVKD. The CDR3 is 13 amino acids. In DNA, the CDR3 is TGTGCCATCAGTGAGTCCGTAAATGAAAAACTGTTTTTT. This codes for CAISESVNEKLFF.

A note on this clonotype: Lacking the conserved final phenylalanine or tryptophan, this CDR3 likely reflects a read error. The chain has TRBV2 and TRBJ2-7, with D uncertain. Deletions cut 4 bases from V and 6 bases from J, with 7 bases between. CDR3 length: 11 amino acids. Germline CDR1 SNHLY, CDR2 FYNNEI. CDR3 bases: TGTGCCAGCAGTGGGCAGCCCGAGCAGTACTCC. It specifies CASSGQPEQYS.

This clonotype was seen ten or more times. Here the CDR3 reads CASHPGTQSSYNEQFF. The CDR3 DNA follows: TGCGCCAGCCATCCAGGGACCCAAAGCTCCTACAATGAGCAGTTCTTC. The chain employs TRBV5-1 and TRBJ2-1; either TRBD1 or TRBD2 may supply D (5 bases each). Per the germline V gene, CDR1 is SGHRS and CDR2 is YFSETQ. The CDR3 runs to 16 residues. Trimming pared 7 bases from V and 0 bases from J, leaving 17 bases between.

V and J are TRBV4-3 and TRBJ1-5, with 9 bases identical to TRBD1. The length of the CDR3 is 16 residues. CDR1 is LGHNA and CDR2 is YSLEER in the germline V gene. The V and J ends lost 9 bases and 4 bases, in that order; junction bases with no gene match: 13. The CDR3 DNA follows: TGCGCCAGGGGGAGGACAGGGGAAGTCGGGAATCAGCCCCAGCATTTT. Protein sequence: CARGRTGEVGNQPQHF.

This chain joins TRBV9 and TRBJ2-6; 7 nucleotides agree with TRBD2. From germline, CDR1 is SGDLS and CDR2 YYNGEE. Trimming at V came to 1 base and at J to 12 bases, leaving 4 bases not matched to a gene. This CDR3 is 13 amino acids long. CDR3 coding DNA: TGTGCCAGCAGCGTACTAAGGACTAGCGTCCTGACTTTC. Its protein product is CASSVLRTSVLTF.

This sequence joins TRBV3-1 and TRBJ2-7; D may be TRBD1 or TRBD2 (5 bases each). Germline lookup yields CDR1 LGHDT and CDR2 YNNKEL (reference sequence). The CDR3 has 13 amino acids. Trimming took off 3 bases at V and 9 bases at J, with 15 bases between the two ends. The DNA for the CDR3 is TGTGCCAGCAGCCACGCCAGGACGAGGGGGCAGTACTTC. Protein: CASSHARTRGQYF.

This clonotype was observed many times. The genes are TRBV27 and TRBJ2-7; 9 bases are shared with TRBD1. V dropped 5 bases and J dropped 6; count of bases not matched to a gene: 11. Germline-derived CDR1 and CDR2 are MNHEY and SMNVEV (reference sequence). The CDR3 totals 15 residues. The CDR3 loop reads CASSRTGTGPGEQYF. Here the CDR3 DNA reads TGTGCCAGCAGTAGAACCGGGACAGGGCCTGGCGAGCAGTACTTC.

This clonotype appeared many times. The V and J genes are TRBV6-1 and TRBJ1-2; TRBD1 agrees at 7 bases. This CDR3 contains 15 residues. Germline V gives CDR1 MNHNS, CDR2 SASEGT. V gave up 8 bases and J gave up 4 bases; unmatched junction bases: 13. The chain's CDR3 is CASLSLRGRVYGYTF. The CDR3 nucleotides are TGTGCCAGCCTCTCCTTAAGGGGGCGCGTCTATGGCTACACCTTC.

The V and J genes are TRBV20-1 and TRBJ1-2, with D perhaps matching TRBD1 (5 bases). The CDR3 has 13 residues. Trimming pared 2 bases from V and 3 bases from J, leaving 10 bases between. Germline CDR1 reads DFQATT; CDR2 reads SNEGSKA (reference sequence). Written as DNA, the CDR3 is TGCAGTGCTAGACTCGGAGGGGACTATGGCTACACCTTC. Protein product: CSARLGGDYGYTF.